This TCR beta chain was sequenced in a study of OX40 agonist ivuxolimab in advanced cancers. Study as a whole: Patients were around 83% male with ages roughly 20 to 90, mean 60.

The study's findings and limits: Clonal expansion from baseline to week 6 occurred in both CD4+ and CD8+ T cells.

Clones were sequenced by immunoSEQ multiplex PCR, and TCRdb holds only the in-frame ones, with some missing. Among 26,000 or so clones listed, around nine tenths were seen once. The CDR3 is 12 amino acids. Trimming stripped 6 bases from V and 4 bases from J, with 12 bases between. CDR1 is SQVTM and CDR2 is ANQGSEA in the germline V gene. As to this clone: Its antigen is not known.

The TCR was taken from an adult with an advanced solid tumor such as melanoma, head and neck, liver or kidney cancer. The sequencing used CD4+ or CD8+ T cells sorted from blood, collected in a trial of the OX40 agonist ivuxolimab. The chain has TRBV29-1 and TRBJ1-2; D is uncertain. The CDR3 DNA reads TGCAGCGTACGACTGGGAATCTATGGCTACACCTTC. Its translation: CSVRLGIYGYTF.